The sequence of this T cell receptor (beta chain) was determined in a study of human T cells and chemical hapten exposure. Turning to the study itself: The variation in per-sample TCR yields arose mainly from small differences in pooled library volumes. Overall study findings and caveats: Among expanded TCRs, significantly more large CDR3 similarity clusters formed than among controls. Those TCRs sitting above 1 in 1000 frequency stayed the same with DPC sensitization.

Points on this clonotype: The target antigen is unknown.

MiXCR, run by TCRdb on the RACE reads, gives a single entry per CDR3 protein. This sample has 97,000 or so distinct CDR3 sequences, with 25% to 35% found just once. Time point in this sample: patch test 3, about 24 weeks after DPC sensitization. Treatment here: therapeutic diphenylcyclopropenone sensitization with weekly scalp DPC. Donation of samples came from alopecia patients who were 18 to 70 years old and suitable for DPC. The receptor was isolated from a man between 35 and 55 years old with alopecia areata. Some clones in this sample may be carry-over from other donors' samples. The sequencing used whole blood, collected in connection with sensitization to the hapten diphenylcyclopropenone (DPC).

CDR3 residues: CATDRGYEQYF. CDR3 coding DNA: TGTGCCACTGACAGGGGCTACGAGCAGTACTTC. This chain uses TRBV28 with TRBJ2-7, with 8 bases lining up with TRBD1. The trim removed 10 bases at V and 3 bases at J, leaving 2 bases unmatched. The germline CDR1 and CDR2 sequences are MDHEN and SYDVKM. The CDR3 spans 11 residues.